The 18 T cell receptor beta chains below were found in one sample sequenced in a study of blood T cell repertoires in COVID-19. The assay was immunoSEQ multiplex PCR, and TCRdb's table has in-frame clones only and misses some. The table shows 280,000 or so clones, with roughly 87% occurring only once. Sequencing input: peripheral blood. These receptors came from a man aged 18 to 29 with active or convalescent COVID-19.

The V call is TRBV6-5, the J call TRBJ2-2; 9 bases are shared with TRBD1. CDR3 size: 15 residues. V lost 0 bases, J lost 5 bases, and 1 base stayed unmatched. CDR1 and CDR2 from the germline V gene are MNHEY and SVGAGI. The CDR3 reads CASSYSGQGTGELFF. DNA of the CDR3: TGTGCCAGCAGTTACTCGGGACAGGGTACCGGGGAGCTGTTTTTT.

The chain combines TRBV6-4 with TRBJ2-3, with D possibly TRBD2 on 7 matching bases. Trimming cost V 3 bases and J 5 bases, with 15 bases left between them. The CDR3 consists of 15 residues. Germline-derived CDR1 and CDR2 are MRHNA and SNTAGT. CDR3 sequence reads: CASSENKGGGDTQYF. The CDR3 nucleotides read TGTGCCAGCAGTGAGAATAAGGGGGGGGGAGATACGCAGTATTTT.

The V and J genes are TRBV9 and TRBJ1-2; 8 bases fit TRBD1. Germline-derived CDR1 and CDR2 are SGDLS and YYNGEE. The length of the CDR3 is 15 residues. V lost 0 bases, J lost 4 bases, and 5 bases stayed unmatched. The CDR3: CASSVATGGVYGYTF. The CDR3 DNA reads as TGTGCCAGCAGCGTAGCTACAGGGGGAGTCTATGGCTACACCTTC.

This chain's CDR3 is CASRKGEAYGYTF. The DNA for the CDR3 is TGTGCCAGCAGGAAGGGGGAAGCCTATGGCTACACCTTC. The chain carries TRBV6-5 and TRBJ1-2; tentatively, D is TRBD1 (6 bases). This CDR3 is built from 13 residues. Germline CDR1 is MNHEY and CDR2 is SVGAGI. Trimming stripped 6 bases from V and 4 bases from J, with 12 bases between.

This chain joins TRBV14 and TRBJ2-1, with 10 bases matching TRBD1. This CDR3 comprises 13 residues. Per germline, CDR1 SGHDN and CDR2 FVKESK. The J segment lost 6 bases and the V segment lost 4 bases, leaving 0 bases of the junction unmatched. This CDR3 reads CASSRDRGNEQFF. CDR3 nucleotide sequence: TGTGCCAGCAGCCGGGACAGGGGCAATGAGCAGTTCTTC.

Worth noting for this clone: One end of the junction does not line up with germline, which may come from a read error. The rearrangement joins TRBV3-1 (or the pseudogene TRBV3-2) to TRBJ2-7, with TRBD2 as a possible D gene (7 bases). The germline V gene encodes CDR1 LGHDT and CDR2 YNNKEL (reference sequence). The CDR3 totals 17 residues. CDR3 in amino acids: CPDLRGGETPGGHEQYF. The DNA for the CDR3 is TGCCCCGACTTGAGAGGGGGGGAAACCCCGGGCGGCCACGAGCAGTACTTC.

CDR3 sequence reads: CASSPSGGGTDTQYF. CDR3 nucleotide sequence: TGTGCCAGCAGCCCTAGCGGGGGGGGCACAGATACGCAGTATTTT. The gene calls are TRBV6-6 and TRBJ2-3, with 12 nucleotides matching TRBD2. V shed 6 bases and J 1 base; nucleotides not matched to a gene: 2. This CDR3 is built from 15 residues. CDR1 is MNHNY and CDR2 is SVGAGI in the germline V gene (reference sequence).

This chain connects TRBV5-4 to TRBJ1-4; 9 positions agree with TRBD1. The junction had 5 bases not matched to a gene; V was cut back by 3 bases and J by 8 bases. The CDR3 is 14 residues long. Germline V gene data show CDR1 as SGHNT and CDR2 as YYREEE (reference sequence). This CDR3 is CASSSGTGYEKLFF. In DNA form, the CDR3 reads TGTGCCAGCAGCTCGGGGACAGGGTACGAAAAACTGTTTTTT.

The CDR3 spells CASSSLAGDRTYEQYF. CDR3 sequence (DNA): TGTGCCAGCAGCTCACTAGCGGGGGATCGTACCTACGAGCAGTACTTC. The gene calls are TRBV7-9 and TRBJ2-7; TRBD2 aligns across 11 bases. The CDR3 sequence is 16 residues long. Unmatched junction bases numbered 7, after V lost 4 bases and J lost 2 bases. Germline V CDR1 and CDR2: SEHNR, FQNEAQ (reference sequence).

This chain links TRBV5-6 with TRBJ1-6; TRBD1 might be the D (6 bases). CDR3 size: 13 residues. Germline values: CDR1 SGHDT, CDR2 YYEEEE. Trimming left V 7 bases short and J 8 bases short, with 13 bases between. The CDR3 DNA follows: TGTGCCAGCGGCCAGGGGCGGTATTCACCCCTCCACTTT. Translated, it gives CASGQGRYSPLHF.

The DNA for the CDR3 is TGCGCCAGCAGCTTGGGCGGGGGCTCCTACAATGAGCAGTTCTTC. Translating gives CASSLGGGSYNEQFF. The chain carries TRBV5-1 and TRBJ2-1; 7 bases line up with TRBD2. J was trimmed by 0 bases and V by 0 bases; bases with no gene match: 0. The CDR3 is made up of 15 amino acids. CDR1 is SGHRS, CDR2 YFSETQ, per germline.

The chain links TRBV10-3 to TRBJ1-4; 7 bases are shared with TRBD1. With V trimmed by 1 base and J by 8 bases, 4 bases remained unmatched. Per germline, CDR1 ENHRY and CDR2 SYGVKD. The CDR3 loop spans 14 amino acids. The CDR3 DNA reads TGTGCCATCAGTGAGTGGACAGGTCGGGAAAAACTGTTTTTT. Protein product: CAISEWTGREKLFF.

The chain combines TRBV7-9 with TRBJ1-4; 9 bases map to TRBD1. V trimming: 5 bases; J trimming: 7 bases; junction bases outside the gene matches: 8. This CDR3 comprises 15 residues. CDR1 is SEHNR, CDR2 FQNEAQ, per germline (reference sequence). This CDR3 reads CASSETGGVGEKLFF. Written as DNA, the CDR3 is TGTGCCAGCAGCGAAACAGGGGGCGTTGGTGAAAAACTGTTTTTT. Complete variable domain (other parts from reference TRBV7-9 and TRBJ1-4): DTGVSQNPRHKITKRGQNVTFRCDPISEHNRLYWYRQTLGQGPEFLTYFQNEAQLEKSRLLSDRFSAERPKGSFSTLEIQRTEQGDSAMYLCASSETGGVGEKLFFGSGTQLSVL.

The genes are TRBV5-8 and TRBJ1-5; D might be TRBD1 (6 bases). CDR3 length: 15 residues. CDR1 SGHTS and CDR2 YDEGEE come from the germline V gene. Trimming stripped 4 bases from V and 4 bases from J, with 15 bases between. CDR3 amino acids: CASSQGQIKNQPQHF. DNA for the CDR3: TGTGCCAGCAGCCAAGGACAGATTAAAAATCAGCCCCAGCATTTT.

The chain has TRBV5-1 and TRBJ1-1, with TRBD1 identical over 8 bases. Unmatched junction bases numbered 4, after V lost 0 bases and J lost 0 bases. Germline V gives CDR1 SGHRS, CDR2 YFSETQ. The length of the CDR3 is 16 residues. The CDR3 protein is CASSLEAGGLNTEAFF. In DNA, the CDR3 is TGCGCCAGCAGCTTGGAGGCAGGGGGCTTGAACACTGAAGCTTTCTTT.

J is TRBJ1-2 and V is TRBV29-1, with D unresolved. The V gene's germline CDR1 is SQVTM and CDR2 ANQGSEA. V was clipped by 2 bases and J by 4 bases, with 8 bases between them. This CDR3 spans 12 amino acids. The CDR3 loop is CSVEQFSYGYTF. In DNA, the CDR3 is TGCAGCGTTGAACAGTTTTCCTATGGCTACACCTTC.

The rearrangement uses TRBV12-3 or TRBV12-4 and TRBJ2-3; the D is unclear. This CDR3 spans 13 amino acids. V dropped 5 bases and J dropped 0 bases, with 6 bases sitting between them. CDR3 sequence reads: CASSRTSTDTQYF. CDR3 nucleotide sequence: TGTGCCAGCAGTCGCACTAGCACAGATACGCAGTATTTT.

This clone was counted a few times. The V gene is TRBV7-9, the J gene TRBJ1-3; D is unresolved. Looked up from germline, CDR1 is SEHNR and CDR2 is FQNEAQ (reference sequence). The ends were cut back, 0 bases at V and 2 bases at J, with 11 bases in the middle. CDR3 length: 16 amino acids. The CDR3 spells CASSLAMAGTGNTIYF. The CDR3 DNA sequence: TGTGCCAGCAGCTTAGCGATGGCCGGGACTGGAAACACCATATATTTT.